There are many counts of the clone carrying this T cell receptor beta chain. The data were obtained in a study of response to subunit inactivated influenza vaccine. From germline, CDR1 is MNHNS and CDR2 SASEGT. V lost 6 bases and J 2 bases, leaving 13 bases between the germline ends. The CDR3 is made up of 15 amino acids. TCRdb processed the RT-PCR reads anew with MiXCR; each CDR3 protein has one entry. Among approximately 700,000 distinct CDR3 sequences listed, more than 11% were seen once. This clonotype was obtained from a middle-aged man who received an inactivated influenza vaccine. The chain uses TRBV6-1 and TRBJ2-2; D not resolved. Sequenced here: PBMCs from blood, sampled less than 15 days before vaccination. The CDR3 DNA reads TGTGCCAGCAGCCTACGGCCAGGAAACACCGGGGAGCTGTTTTTT. Its protein is CASSLRPGNTGELFF.